This TCR beta chain was sequenced in a study of T-cell reconstitution after alpha-beta-depleted transplantation in children. Overall study results and limits: It was newly produced T cells that mostly accounted for T-cell counts and diversity one year after transplant.

Germline V gene sequence: CDR1 LGHNA, CDR2 YNFKEQ. The V gene lost 2 bases and the J gene lost 1 base, with 13 bases spanning the gap. This CDR3 contains 16 residues. The library targeted TCRbeta and was prepared with unique molecular identifiers. TCRdb processed the PCR reads anew with MiXCR; each CDR3 protein has one entry. The sample has 100,000 to 120,000 distinct CDR3 sequences, 5% to 8% seen once. This clonotype was recorded at least ten times. Its matching antigen is unknown. The sample was PBMCs, mostly from graft donor cells, taken 360 days after TCRalphabeta/CD19-depleted stem cell transplant. This chain links TRBV4-2 with TRBJ2-3; tentatively, D is TRBD2 (6 bases). This TCR was recovered from a male patient aged 2 to 9 who had a stem cell transplant for acute lymphoblastic leukemia, so the T cells may come from the graft donor. CDR3 region: CASSQPAWGGTDTQYF. The CDR3, as DNA: TGTGCCAGCAGCCAACCTGCTTGGGGGGGCACAGATACGCAGTATTTT.